This TCR beta chain was sequenced in a study of blood T cell repertoires in COVID-19 (dated by TCRdb to 2018 to 2021). In the study overall: Collaborator samples came from the United States, Italy and Spain and covered acute and convalescent phases of COVID-19. The prospective study material was composed of cDNA or gDNA derived from T cells, B-cell-depleted T cells, or PBMCs. Subjects who had been exposed to COVID-19, were actively infected with it, or had recovered from it provided the deeply sampled blood TCRbeta repertoires that made up the dataset. The repertoires were released in a freely available public database intended as a resource for research on the immune response to SARS-CoV-2. The samples were drawn from two sources: the first 160 participants of the ongoing ImmuneRACE study, and 950 to 1,500 subjects contributed by 6 global collaborators. The sample metadata nearly always contained a de-identified subject ID, COVID-19 status, age in years and sex. Where available, HLA class I and class II types were taken from metadata supplied by the sample provider and were not determined by assay-based typing. The paper as a whole reports these results and caveats: The quantity of clinical and demographic metadata differed by source and by participant and was supplied without curation.

Remarks on this clone: Its binding antigen is unknown. Base qualities are not at hand, and no much larger clone is one base apart.

Inclusive of the bounding cysteine and phenylalanine, the CDR3 is 14 residues long. Just the 42-base CDR3 DNA is kept, in frame starting at base 1. According to the germline V gene, CDR1 reads SGHRS and CDR2 reads YFSETQ. V drops 0 bases and J drops 4 bases, leaving 8 bases in between. The immunoSEQ Assay, a bias-controlled multiplex PCR, was used to amplify TCRbeta CDR3 regions from genomic DNA. The authors' analysis ran thus. Nucleated cell counts per sample were estimated from amplification of reference gene primers within the assay. Sequence reads were collapsed and filtered to measure the absolute abundance of every unique TCRbeta CDR3 rearrangement. For each sample, productive Simpson clonality was calculated as the square root of Simpson's diversity index over productive rearrangements. Here the immuneACCESS table is served through TCRdb, limited to in-frame sequences with V and J called. Missing clones are a known gap in these copies; in checked studies unresolved V genes cover under half, and the rest lacks a known reason. V and J calls and clone size are given by that table; D and trimming were obtained from the DNA. This sample gives about 400,000 clones in total; about 88% of them show up just once. The ten largest make up 2.5% to 3.5% of the sample.

The collaborating institutions used their own protocols to collect whole blood in K2EDTA tubes. For TCRbeta analysis, collaborators shipped samples in one of three forms: frozen whole blood, isolated PBMCs, or DNA extracted from either of those sample types. The V and J genes are TRBV5-1 and TRBJ2-1; no D gene can be assigned with confidence. The sequenced sample consisted of peripheral blood. The TCR was taken from a human donor in a cohort sampled during active COVID-19. The CDR3 is CASSLEQSYNEQFF. The sequenced DNA is TGCGCCAGCAGCTTGGAACAGTCGTACAATGAGCAGTTCTTC.